This T cell receptor beta chain originates from a study of blood T cell repertoires in COVID-19. The wider study: COVID-19 samples collected from the United States, Italy and Spain covered acute and convalescent phases. The cDNA or gDNA used as material had been derived from T cells, B-cell-depleted T cells, or PBMCs.

Generated by immunoSEQ multiplex PCR, the TCRdb table keeps only in-frame clones and is missing some. There are under 400,000 clones in the sample; about 86% occur only once, and approximately 4.6% lies in the top ten. Participants were aged about 18 to 90 years from 20 to 30 US areas. In germline, CDR1 is LGHDT, CDR2 YNNKEL (reference sequence). V was cut by 5 bases and J by 4 bases, with 14 bases left in between. The CDR3 is 14 residues long. The clonotype comes from a woman in her forties with acute COVID-19. The sequencing input was PBMCs or T cells enriched from blood (not recorded which). The V call is TRBV3-1 (or the pseudogene TRBV3-2), the J call TRBJ1-1; tentative D call: TRBD1 (5 bases). This CDR3 is CASSDAGQGTEAFF. CDR3 sequence (DNA): TGTGCCAGCAGCGACGCCGGGCAGGGCACTGAAGCTTTCTTT.